These T cell receptor beta chains were read from a single sample in a study of beta chain features in type 1 diabetes. Measured with immunoSEQ multiplex PCR; TCRdb has only the in-frame clones, and not every one. The repertoire holds almost 350,000 clones, around 9.3% seen once, with 1% in the top ten. Sample: central memory CD4+ T cells from blood. These receptors all stem from a man aged 25 to 45 with type 1 diabetes. Each CDR3 is given with its conserved first and last residue. Fields, in order: V gene, CDR3 protein.

v_gene: TRBV28
CDR3aa: CASNLSGGSYNEQFF

v_gene: TRBV7-8
CDR3aa: CASSLAPAGGIDTQYF

v_gene: TRBV7-8
CDR3aa: CASSLQGAGAEAFF

v_gene: TRBV5-1
CDR3aa: CASSLTGGEGETQYF

v_gene: TRBV7-9
CDR3aa: CASSFSLSTDTQYF

v_gene: TRBV7-2
CDR3aa: CASSFDSSSYNEQFF

v_gene: TRBV5-1
CDR3aa: CASSFSGTVGYGYTF

v_gene: TRBV29-1
CDR3aa: CSAPFSGGVTDTQYF

v_gene: TRBV6-5
CDR3aa: CASKRTETNSPLHF

v_gene: TRBV19
CDR3aa: CASTRGGQVTGELFF

v_gene: TRBV14
CDR3aa: CASSPRGDSPLHF

v_gene: TRBV9
CDR3aa: CAGTARGLGYTF

v_gene: TRBV29-1
CDR3aa: CSVAGLSGYTF

v_gene: TRBV6-5
CDR3aa: CASGVGRDTQYF

v_gene: TRBV7-2
CDR3aa: CASSIDTGGTEAFF

v_gene: TRBV27
CDR3aa: CASSDPGSVYEQYF

v_gene: TRBV7-2
CDR3aa: CASSLLGGGDADTQYF

v_gene: TRBV6-5
CDR3aa: CASSPGTGDSYEQYF

v_gene: TRBV27
CDR3aa: CASSSHRGGAFVQTQYF

v_gene: TRBV5-1
CDR3aa: CASQRGEGAQETQYF

v_gene: TRBV6-5
CDR3aa: CASSRVRQVQETQYF

v_gene: TRBV14
CDR3aa: CASSQVGGYEQFF

v_gene: TRBV5-1
CDR3aa: CASSLEMSGGYTF

v_gene: TRBV7-7
CDR3aa: CATGDRTADTQYF

v_gene: TRBV11-2
CDR3aa: CASSLLRANEQFF

v_gene: TRBV12-5
CDR3aa: CASGDEADRPQHF

v_gene: TRBV28
CDR3aa: CASSYRGTEAFF

v_gene: TRBV10-3
CDR3aa: CAISADSRTDTQYF

v_gene: TRBV6-1
CDR3aa: CASSEMGGNYGYTF

v_gene: TRBV7-8
CDR3aa: CASSPPRWDNSPLHF

v_gene: TRBV9
CDR3aa: CASSGGQGMNSPLHF

v_gene: TRBV7-7
CDR3aa: CASSLIRDWSNEQFF

v_gene: TRBV7-9
CDR3aa: CASSADRGVSYEQYF

v_gene: TRBV9
CDR3aa: CASSRRWRGPEMRSRTQYF

v_gene: TRBV30
CDR3aa: CAWSVLQGRETQYF

v_gene: TRBV7-2
CDR3aa: CASSFVGGQQETQYF

v_gene: TRBV6-5
CDR3aa: CASSYSGTEGHEQFF

v_gene: TRBV9
CDR3aa: CASSVAAGEGDTQYF

v_gene: TRBV5-6
CDR3aa: CASSPNQGGGTEAFF

v_gene: TRBV5-6
CDR3aa: CASSLVDRPFYEQYF

v_gene: TRBV7-2
CDR3aa: CATTVGQRRDTQYF

v_gene: TRBV10-3
CDR3aa: CAISGTVGQNTEAFF

v_gene: TRBV30
CDR3aa: CAGTGTPFSGNTIYF

v_gene: TRBV19
CDR3aa: CASSMGQLFYGYTF

v_gene: TRBV28
CDR3aa: CASSPSGGSTDTQYF

v_gene: TRBV10-2
CDR3aa: CASTSTGANVLTF

v_gene: TRBV7-2
CDR3aa: CASSLGGQAEQYF

v_gene: TRBV30
CDR3aa: CAWSLTGSGYTF

v_gene: TRBV28
CDR3aa: CASSSDRKAFF

v_gene: TRBV9
CDR3aa: CASSVTSGKETQYF

v_gene: TRBV5-1
CDR3aa: CASSPGQDAYEQYF

v_gene: TRBV7-8
CDR3aa: CASSQDALEGETQYF

v_gene: TRBV20-1
CDR3aa: CSAIVRREQFF

v_gene: TRBV6-1
CDR3aa: CASSEWGAVNNEQFF

v_gene: TRBV7-2
CDR3aa: CASSSGASRDSSTDTQYF

v_gene: TRBV6-6
CDR3aa: CASSLAGAWTGELFF

v_gene: TRBV4-3
CDR3aa: CASSQRIGAAEQYF

v_gene: TRBV10-2
CDR3aa: CASSVEGETQYF

v_gene: TRBV18
CDR3aa: CASSPPSSSGNTIYF

v_gene: TRBV19
CDR3aa: CASSIKVNTEAFF